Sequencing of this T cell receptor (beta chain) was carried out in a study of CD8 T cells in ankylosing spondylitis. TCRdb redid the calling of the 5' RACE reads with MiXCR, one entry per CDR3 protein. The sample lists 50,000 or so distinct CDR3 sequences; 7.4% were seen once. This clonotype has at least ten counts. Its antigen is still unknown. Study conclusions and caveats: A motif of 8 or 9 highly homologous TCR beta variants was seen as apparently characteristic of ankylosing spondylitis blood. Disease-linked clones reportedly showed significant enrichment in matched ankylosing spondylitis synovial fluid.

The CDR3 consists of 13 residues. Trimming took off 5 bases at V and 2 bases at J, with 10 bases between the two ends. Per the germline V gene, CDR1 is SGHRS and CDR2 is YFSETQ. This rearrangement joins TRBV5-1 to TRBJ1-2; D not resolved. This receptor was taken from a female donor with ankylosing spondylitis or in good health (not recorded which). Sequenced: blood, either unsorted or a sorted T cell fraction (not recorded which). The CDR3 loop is CASSSLGNYGYTF. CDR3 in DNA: TGCGCCAGCAGTAGCCTGGGAAACTATGGCTACACCTTC.